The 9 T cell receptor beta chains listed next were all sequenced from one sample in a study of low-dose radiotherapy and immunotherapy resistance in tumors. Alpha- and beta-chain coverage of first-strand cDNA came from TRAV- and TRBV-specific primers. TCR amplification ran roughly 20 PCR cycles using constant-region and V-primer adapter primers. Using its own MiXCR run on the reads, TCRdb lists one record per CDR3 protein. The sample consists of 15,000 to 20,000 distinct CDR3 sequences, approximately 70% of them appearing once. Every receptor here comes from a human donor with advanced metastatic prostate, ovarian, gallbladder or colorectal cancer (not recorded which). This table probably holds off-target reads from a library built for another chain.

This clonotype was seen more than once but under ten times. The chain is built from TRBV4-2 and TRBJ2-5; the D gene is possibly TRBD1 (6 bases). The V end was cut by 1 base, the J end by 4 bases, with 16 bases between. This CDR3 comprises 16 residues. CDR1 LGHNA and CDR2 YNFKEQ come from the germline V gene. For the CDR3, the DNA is TGTGCCAGCAGCCAAGCATCCGGAGGACAGCTAGAGACCCAGTACTTC. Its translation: CASSQASGGQLETQYF.

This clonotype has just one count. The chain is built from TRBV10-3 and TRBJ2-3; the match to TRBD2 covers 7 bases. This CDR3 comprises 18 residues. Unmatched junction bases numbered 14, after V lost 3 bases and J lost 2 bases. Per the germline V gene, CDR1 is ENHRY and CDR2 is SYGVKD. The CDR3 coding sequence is TGTGCCATCAGTGATTCAGGACGGCTAAGCGGGAACACAGATACGCAGTATTTT. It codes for CAISDSGRLSGNTDTQYF.

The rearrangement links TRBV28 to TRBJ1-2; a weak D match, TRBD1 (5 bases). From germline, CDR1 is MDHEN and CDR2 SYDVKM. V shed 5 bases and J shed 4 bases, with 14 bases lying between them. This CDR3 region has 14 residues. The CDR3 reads CASSPGGGGYGYTF. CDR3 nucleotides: TGTGCCAGCAGTCCGGGTGGGGGGGGCTATGGCTACACCTTC.

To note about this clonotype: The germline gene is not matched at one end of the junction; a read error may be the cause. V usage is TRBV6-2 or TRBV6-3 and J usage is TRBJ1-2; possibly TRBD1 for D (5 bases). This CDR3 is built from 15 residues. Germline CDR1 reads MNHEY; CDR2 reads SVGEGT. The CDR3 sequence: CASSTGRTSPGWSSF. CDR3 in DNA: TGTGCCAGCAGTACAGGACGGACGAGCCCTGGTTGGAGTTCCTTC.

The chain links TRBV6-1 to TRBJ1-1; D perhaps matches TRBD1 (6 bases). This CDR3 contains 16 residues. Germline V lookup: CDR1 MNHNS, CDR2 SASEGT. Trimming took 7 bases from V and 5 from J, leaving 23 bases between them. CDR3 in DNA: TGTGCCAGCACGCAGGTCTTCGCCAGGGGTAATACTGAAGCTTTCTTT. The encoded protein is CASTQVFARGNTEAFF.

CDR3 nucleotides: TGTGCCAGCAGCCCCGCAGGGTTGGGGGAGACCCAGTACTTC. It translates to CASSPAGLGETQYF. The V call is TRBV9, the J call TRBJ2-5; D may be TRBD1 (5 bases). V lost 4 bases to trimming and J lost 5 bases, with 15 bases between them. From germline, CDR1 is SGDLS and CDR2 YYNGEE. The CDR3 is 14 amino acids.

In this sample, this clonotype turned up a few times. The CDR3 loop is CASRGAQGPNEQFF. The CDR3 nucleotides read TGTGCCAGCAGGGGCGCACAGGGTCCTAATGAGCAGTTCTTC. The V call is TRBV5-6, the J call TRBJ2-1, with D perhaps TRBD1 (6 bases). Germline V gene lookup returns CDR1 SGHDT and CDR2 YYEEEE. V lost 5 bases and J lost 7, with 16 bases in between. CDR3 length: 14 amino acids.

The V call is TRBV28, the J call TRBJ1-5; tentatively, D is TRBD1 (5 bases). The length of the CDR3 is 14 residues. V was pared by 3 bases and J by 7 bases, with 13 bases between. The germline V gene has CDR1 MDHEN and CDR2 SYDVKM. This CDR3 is CASSFLGDRQPQHF. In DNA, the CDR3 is TGTGCCAGCAGTTTCCTGGGGGATAGGCAGCCCCAGCATTTT.

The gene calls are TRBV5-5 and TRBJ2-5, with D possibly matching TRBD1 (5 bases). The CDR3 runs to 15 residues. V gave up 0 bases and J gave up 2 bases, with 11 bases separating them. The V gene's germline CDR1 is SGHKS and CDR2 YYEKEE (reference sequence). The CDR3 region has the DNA TGTGCCAGCAGCTTGGCTACAGGCGAACAAGAGACCCAGTACTTC. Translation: CASSLATGEQETQYF.